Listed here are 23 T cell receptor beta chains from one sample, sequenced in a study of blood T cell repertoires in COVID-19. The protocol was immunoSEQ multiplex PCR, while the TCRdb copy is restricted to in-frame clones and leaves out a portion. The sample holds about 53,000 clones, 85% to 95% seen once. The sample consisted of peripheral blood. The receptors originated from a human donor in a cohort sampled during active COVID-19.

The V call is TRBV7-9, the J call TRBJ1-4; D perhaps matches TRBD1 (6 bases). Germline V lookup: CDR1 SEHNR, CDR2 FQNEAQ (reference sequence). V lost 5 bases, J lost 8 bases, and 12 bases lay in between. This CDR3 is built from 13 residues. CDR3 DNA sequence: TGTGCCAGCAGCCTCCAGGACAGAGAAAAACTGTTTTTT. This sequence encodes CASSLQDREKLFF.

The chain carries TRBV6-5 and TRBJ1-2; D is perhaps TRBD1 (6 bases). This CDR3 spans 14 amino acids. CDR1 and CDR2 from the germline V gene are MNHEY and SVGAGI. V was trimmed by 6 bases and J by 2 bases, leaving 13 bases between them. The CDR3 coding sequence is TGTGCCAGCAGACGGGGACAAGGCAACTATGGCTACACCTTC. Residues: CASRRGQGNYGYTF.

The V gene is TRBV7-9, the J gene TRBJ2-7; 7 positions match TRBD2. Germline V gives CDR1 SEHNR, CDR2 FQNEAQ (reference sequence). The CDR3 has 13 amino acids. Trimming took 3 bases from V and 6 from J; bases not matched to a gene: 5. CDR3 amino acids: CASSFGAGSEQYF. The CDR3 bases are TGTGCCAGCAGCTTTGGAGCGGGAAGCGAGCAGTACTTC.

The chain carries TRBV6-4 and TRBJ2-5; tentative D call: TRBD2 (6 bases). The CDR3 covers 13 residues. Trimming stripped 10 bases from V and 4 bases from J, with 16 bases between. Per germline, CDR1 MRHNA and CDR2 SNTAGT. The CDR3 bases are TGTGCCATCCTCGGAGGGGCGGGAGAGACCCAGTACTTC. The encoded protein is CAILGGAGETQYF.

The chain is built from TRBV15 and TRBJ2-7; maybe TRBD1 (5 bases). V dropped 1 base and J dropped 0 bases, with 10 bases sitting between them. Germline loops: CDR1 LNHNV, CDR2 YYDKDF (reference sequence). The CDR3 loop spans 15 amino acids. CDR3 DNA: TGTGCCACCAGCAGAGTAGTTAGGGGCTCCTACGAGCAGTACTTC. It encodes CATSRVVRGSYEQYF. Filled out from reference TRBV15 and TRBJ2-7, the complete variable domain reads DAMVIQNPRYQVTQFGKPVTLSCSQTLNHNVMYWYQQKSSQAPKLLFHYYDKDFNNEADTPDNFQSRRPNTSFCFLDIRSPGLGDTAMYLCATSRVVRGSYEQYFGPGTRLTVT.

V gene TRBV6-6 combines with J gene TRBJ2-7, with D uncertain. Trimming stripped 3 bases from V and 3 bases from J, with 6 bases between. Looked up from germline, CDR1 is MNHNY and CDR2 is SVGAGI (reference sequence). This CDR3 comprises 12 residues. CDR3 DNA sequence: TGTGCCAGCAGTTATGAGGACTACGAGCAGTACTTC. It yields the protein CASSYEDYEQYF.

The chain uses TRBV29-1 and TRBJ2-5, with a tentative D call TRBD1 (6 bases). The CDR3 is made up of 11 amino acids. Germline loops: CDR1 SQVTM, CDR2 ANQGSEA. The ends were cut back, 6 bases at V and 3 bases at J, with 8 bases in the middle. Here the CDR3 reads CSVTGEETQYF. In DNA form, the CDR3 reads TGCAGCGTGACAGGAGAAGAGACCCAGTACTTC.

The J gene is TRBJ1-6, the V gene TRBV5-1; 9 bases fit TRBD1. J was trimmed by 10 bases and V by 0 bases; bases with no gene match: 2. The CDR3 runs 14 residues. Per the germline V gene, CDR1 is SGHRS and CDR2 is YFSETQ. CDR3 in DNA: TGCGCCAGCAGCTTGGGGACAGGGGAATCACCCCTCCACTTT. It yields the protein CASSLGTGESPLHF.

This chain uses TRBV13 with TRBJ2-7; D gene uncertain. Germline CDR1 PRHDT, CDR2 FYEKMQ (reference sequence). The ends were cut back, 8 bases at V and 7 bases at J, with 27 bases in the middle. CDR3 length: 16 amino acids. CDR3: CASSFFSRSALGEQYF. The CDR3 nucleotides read TGTGCCAGCTCTTTTTTCTCGCGGAGTGCCCTAGGAGAGCAGTACTTC.

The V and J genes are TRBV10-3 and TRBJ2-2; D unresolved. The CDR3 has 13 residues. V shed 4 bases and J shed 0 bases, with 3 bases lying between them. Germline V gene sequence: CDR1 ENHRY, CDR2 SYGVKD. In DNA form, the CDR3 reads TGTGCCATCAGTGTCTCGAACACCGGGGAGCTGTTTTTT. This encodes CAISVSNTGELFF.

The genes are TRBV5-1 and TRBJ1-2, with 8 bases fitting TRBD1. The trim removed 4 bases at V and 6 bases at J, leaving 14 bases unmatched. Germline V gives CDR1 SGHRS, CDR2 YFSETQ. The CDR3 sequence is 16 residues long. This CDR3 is CASSHIPGGAGHGYTF. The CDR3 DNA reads TGCGCCAGCAGCCACATTCCAGGGGGCGCGGGGCATGGCTACACCTTC.

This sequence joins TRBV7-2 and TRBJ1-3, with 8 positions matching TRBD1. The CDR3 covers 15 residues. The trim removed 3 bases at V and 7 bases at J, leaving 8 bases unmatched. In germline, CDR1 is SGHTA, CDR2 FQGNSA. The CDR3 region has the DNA TGTGCCAGCAGCTTCACGACAGGGGCCGCCAACACCATATATTTT. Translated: CASSFTTGAANTIYF.

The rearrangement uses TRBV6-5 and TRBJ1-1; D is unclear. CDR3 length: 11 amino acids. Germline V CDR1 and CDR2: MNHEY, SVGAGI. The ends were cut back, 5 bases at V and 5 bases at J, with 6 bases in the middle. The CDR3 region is CASSPATEAFF. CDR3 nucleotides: TGTGCCAGCAGTCCAGCGACTGAAGCTTTCTTT.

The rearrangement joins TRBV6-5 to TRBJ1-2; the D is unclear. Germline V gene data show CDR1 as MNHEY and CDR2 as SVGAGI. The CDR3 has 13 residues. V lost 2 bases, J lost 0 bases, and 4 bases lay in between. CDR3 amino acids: CASSYTANYGYTF. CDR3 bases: TGTGCCAGCAGTTACACAGCTAACTATGGCTACACCTTC.

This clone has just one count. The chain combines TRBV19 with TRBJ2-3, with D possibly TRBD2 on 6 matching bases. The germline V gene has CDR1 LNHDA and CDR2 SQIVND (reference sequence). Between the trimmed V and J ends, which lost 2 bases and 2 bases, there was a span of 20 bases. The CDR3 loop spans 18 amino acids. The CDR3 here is CASSIRPPGSGNTDTQYF. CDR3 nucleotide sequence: TGTGCCAGTAGTATACGGCCCCCCGGGAGCGGCAACACAGATACGCAGTATTTT.

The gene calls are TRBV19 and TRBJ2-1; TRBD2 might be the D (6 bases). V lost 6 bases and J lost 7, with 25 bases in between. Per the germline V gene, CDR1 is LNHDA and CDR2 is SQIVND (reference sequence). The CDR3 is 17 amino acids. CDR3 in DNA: TGTGCCAGTAGCCAAAGCGGATGGACTAAATCAGGAAATGAGCAGTTCTTC. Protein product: CASSQSGWTKSGNEQFF. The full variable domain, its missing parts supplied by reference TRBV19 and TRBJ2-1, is DGGITQSPKYLFRKEGQNVTLSCEQNLNHDAMYWYRQDPGQGLRLIYYSQIVNDFQKGDIAEGYSVSREKKESFPLTVTSAQKNPTAFYLCASSQSGWTKSGNEQFFGPGTRLTVL.

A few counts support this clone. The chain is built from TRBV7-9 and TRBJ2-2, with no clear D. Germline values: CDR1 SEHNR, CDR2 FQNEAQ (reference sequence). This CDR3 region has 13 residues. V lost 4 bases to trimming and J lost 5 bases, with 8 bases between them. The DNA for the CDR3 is TGTGCCAGCAGCTCCCCAAATACCGGGGAGCTGTTTTTT. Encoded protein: CASSSPNTGELFF.

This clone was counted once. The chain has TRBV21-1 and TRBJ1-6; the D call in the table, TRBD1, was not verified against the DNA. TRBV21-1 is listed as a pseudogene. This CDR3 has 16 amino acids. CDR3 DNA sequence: TGTGCCAGCAGCACCGAAAGGCGACACTATAATTCACCCCTCCACTTT. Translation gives CASSTERRHYNSPLHF.

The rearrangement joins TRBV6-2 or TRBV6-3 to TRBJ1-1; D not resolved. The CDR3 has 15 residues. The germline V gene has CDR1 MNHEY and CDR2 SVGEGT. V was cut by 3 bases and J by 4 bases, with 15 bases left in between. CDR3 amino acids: CASSYQTGLSTEAFF. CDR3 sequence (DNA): TGTGCCAGCAGTTATCAGACGGGGTTGAGCACTGAAGCTTTCTTT.

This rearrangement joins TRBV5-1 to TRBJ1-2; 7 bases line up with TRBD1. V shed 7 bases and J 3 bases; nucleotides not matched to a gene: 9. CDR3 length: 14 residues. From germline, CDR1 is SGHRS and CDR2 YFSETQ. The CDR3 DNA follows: TGCGCCAGCGGAAGGACAGGCCACTACTATGGCTACACCTTC. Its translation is CASGRTGHYYGYTF.

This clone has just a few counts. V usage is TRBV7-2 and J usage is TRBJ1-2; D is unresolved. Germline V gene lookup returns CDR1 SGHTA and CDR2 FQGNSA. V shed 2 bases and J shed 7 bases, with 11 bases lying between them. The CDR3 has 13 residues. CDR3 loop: CASSLQLGSGYTF. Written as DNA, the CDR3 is TGTGCCAGCAGCTTACAATTGGGGAGTGGCTACACCTTC.

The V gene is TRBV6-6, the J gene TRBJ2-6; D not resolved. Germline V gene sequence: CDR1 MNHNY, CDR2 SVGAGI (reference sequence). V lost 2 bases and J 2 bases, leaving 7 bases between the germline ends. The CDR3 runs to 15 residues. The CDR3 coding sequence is TGTGCCAGCAGTTACGAGCCGGCTGGGGCCAACGTCCTGACTTTC. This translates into CASSYEPAGANVLTF.

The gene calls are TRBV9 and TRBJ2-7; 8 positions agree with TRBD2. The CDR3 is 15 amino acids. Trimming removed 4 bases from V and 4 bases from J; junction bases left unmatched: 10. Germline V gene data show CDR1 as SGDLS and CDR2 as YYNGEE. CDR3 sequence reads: CASSSTGTRGYEQYF. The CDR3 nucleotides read TGTGCCAGCAGCAGTACCGGGACTAGGGGATACGAGCAGTACTTC.